This TCR beta chain emerged from a study of T cell repertoires in cytomegalovirus infection. Background on the study: The authors relied on CMV epitopes, both recently identified HLA-C-restricted and well-studied HLA-B-restricted. Matching HLA type and CMV infection were both indicated by public TCR beta signatures. Study-wide results and limits: HLA-C-restricted, CMV-specific TCR beta clonotypes were dominant ex vivo. Cumulative public TCR beta family frequency identified CMV carriers with the relevant HLA.

The CDR3 runs 16 residues. Per the germline V gene, CDR1 is SGHNT and CDR2 is YYREEE (reference sequence). Between the trimmed V and J ends, which lost 0 bases and 1 base, there was a span of 12 bases. About this clonotype: Its target is unknown.

Via MiXCR, TCRdb re-called the reads, giving one row per CDR3 protein. The sample carries 400,000 to 600,000 distinct CDR3 sequences, 40% to 50% recorded once. Sequencing was performed on cultured PBMCs, taken from culture after CMV antigen stimulation. This chain uses TRBV5-4 with TRBJ2-3; D call uncertain. The clonotype comes from a human donor in good health (CMV status not recorded). Some clones in this sample may be carry-over from other donors' samples. CDR3 sequence: CASSLGLDVGTDTQYF. CDR3 DNA: TGTGCCAGCAGCTTGGGGTTGGATGTCGGCACAGATACGCAGTATTTT.